One sample yielded the 11 T cell receptor beta chains listed below, sequenced in a study of memory B cells and T cells in multiple sclerosis (dated by TCRdb to the late 2010s). Autoproliferating (CFSEdim) and non-proliferating (CFSEhi) T cell fractions were sequenced separately after stimulus-free culture of CFSE-labeled PBMCs. Altogether, 5x10^7 CFSE-labeled PBMCs were kept in culture for about 7 days with no stimulus, after which the replicate wells were combined. The method was the immunoSEQ multiplex PCR assay. Held by TCRdb, this immuneACCESS table contains in-frame sequences only and omits some clones. Under half of the omission traces to an unresolved V gene where checked; the cause of the rest is unknown. Across this sample there are approximately 32,000 clones, with roughly 83% seen only once. The ten largest account for 2% to 3% of the sample. Their target antigens are unknown. Sequenced sample: PBMCs from blood kept in culture. The receptors shown here come from a human donor with multiple sclerosis.

V and J are TRBV2 and TRBJ2-2, with D unclear. V was cut by 8 bases and J by 0 bases, with 4 bases left in between. The CDR3 totals 12 residues. Per the germline V gene, CDR1 is SNHLY and CDR2 is FYNNEI. CDR3 region: CASSPNTGELFF. The CDR3 nucleotides read TGTGCCAGCTCTCCGAACACCGGGGAGCTGTTTTTT.

The chain joins TRBV5-7 to TRBJ1-4; a weak D match, TRBD1 (5 bases). TRBV5-7 is designated an ORF whose function remains uncertain. V lost 2 bases and J lost 4, with 15 bases in between. This CDR3 has 16 amino acids. CDR3 sequence (DNA): TGTGCCAGCAGCTTAGACGGGGCGATACGTAATGAAAAACTGTTTTTT. Residues: CASSLDGAIRNEKLFF.

The sample holds a few counts of this clone. The chain joins TRBV7-6 to TRBJ1-2; 7 bases are a match to TRBD1. Germline values: CDR1 SGHVS, CDR2 FNYEAQ. CDR3 length equals 18 residues. Trimming cost V 4 bases and J 0 bases; bases outside gene matches: 14. CDR3 in amino acids: CASSSWGRGGEANYGYTF. The DNA for the CDR3 is TGTGCCAGCAGCTCCTGGGGCAGGGGGGGAGAGGCTAACTATGGCTACACCTTC.

The J gene is TRBJ2-5, the V gene TRBV4-1, with 8 bases aligning to TRBD1. The CDR3 loop spans 13 amino acids. Germline-derived CDR1 and CDR2 are MGHRA and YSYEKL. V lost 4 bases to trimming and J lost 4 bases; unmatched junction nucleotides: 2. The CDR3 nucleotides are TGCGCCAGCAGCCTTCAGGGGGCAGAGACCCAGTACTTC. Protein product: CASSLQGAETQYF.

The genes are TRBV4-2 and TRBJ2-3; a possible D gene is TRBD2 (6 bases). Germline CDR1 reads LGHNA; CDR2 reads YNFKEQ. CDR3 length equals 17 residues. V lost 0 bases to trimming and J lost 3 bases, with 16 bases between them. CDR3 nucleotide sequence: TGTGCCAGCAGCCAAGAAAGGACCGGGAGTGGAACAGATACGCAGTATTTT. It encodes CASSQERTGSGTDTQYF.

The chain employs TRBV4-1 and TRBJ1-2; TRBD1 matches 9 bases. This CDR3 spans 17 amino acids. CDR1 and CDR2 from the germline V gene are MGHRA and YSYEKL. V shed 3 bases and J 2 bases; nucleotides not matched to a gene: 10. CDR3 in DNA: TGCGCCAGCAGCCAGTCTCTAGCCGGGACAGGGAACTATGGCTACACCTTC. As protein: CASSQSLAGTGNYGYTF.

Only one count was recorded for this clone. The rearrangement links TRBV5-4 to TRBJ2-7; tentative D call: TRBD1 (5 bases). V dropped 1 base and J dropped 6 bases, with 11 bases sitting between them. Germline CDR1 is SGHNT and CDR2 is YYREEE (reference sequence). There are 13 residues in the CDR3. CDR3 in DNA: TGTGCCAGCAGCTTGAGCAGGGTGAGCGAGCAGTACTTC. This translates into CASSLSRVSEQYF.

The CDR3 reads CASSFQGANEKLFF. CDR3 nucleotides: TGTGCCAGCAGCTTCCAGGGGGCTAATGAAAAACTGTTTTTT. The V call is TRBV7-8, the J call TRBJ1-4; TRBD1 agrees at 7 bases. CDR1 and CDR2 (germline): SGHVS, FQNEAQ. The CDR3 covers 14 residues. The ends lost 3 bases at V and 3 bases at J; junction bases unmatched: 1.

The chain couples TRBV6-1 to TRBJ2-3; D is undetermined. The germline CDR1 and CDR2 sequences are MNHNS and SASEGT. The CDR3 has 13 residues. V was pared by 4 bases and J by 3 bases, with 8 bases between. The CDR3 nucleotides read TGTGCCAGCAGTGCCACTGAAACAGATACGCAGTATTTT. This codes for CASSATETDTQYF.

V and J are TRBV27 and TRBJ2-7; D gene unclear. The CDR3 is made up of 14 amino acids. Trimming pared 5 bases from V and 2 bases from J, leaving 13 bases between. Per germline, CDR1 MNHEY and CDR2 SMNVEV (reference sequence). CDR3 residues: CASSPNGPTYEQYF. The CDR3 bases are TGTGCCAGCAGTCCCAACGGTCCAACCTACGAGCAGTACTTC.

The rearrangement uses TRBV6-5 and TRBJ2-7, with D perhaps matching TRBD2 (5 bases). The CDR3 is 13 residues long. Germline V lookup: CDR1 MNHEY, CDR2 SVGAGI. V was clipped by 6 bases and J by 1 base, with 10 bases between them. For the CDR3, the DNA is TGTGCCAGCAGGACCAGGACTTCCTACGAGCAGTACTTC. This translates into CASRTRTSYEQYF.